The entry below describes one T cell receptor beta chain. The junction does not match germline at one end; this may be a read error. TCRdb fed the 5' RACE reads into MiXCR, producing one record per CDR3 protein. Among 150,000 to 200,000 distinct CDR3 sequences listed, roughly 23% were seen once. The record originates from a study of T-cell memory formation after mild COVID-19. CDR3 length equals 14 residues. The germline gives CDR1 SQVTM, CDR2 ANQGSEA. Sequenced: PBMCs or a T cell subset sorted from them (not recorded which). This clonotype originated in an adult woman who had mild COVID-19 (a few samples of this study predate the infection). Cell type and time point are not known. The chain links TRBV29-1 to TRBJ2-3, with 9 bases that match TRBD1. CDR3 DNA sequence: TGCAGCGCTGAACAGGGGGCTGGCACAGATACGCAGTATTTT. Its protein product is CSAEQGAGTDTQYF.